This passage covers 14 T cell receptor beta chains from one sample sequenced in a study of blood T cell repertoires in COVID-19. Only in-frame clones appear in the TCRdb table, and some are missing; sequencing was by immunoSEQ multiplex PCR. The sample has under 200,000 clones, about nine tenths seen once. What was sequenced was PBMCs or T cells enriched from blood (not recorded which). These TCRs come from a woman younger than 30 who had recovered from COVID-19.

The rearrangement links TRBV28 to TRBJ1-4, with D unresolved. The V gene lost 3 bases and the J gene lost 0 bases, with 11 bases spanning the gap. The CDR3 contains 16 residues. Germline V gene sequence: CDR1 MDHEN, CDR2 SYDVKM. The CDR3 coding sequence is TGTGCCAGCAGTTTCCTGACTTACGCAACTAATGAAAAACTGTTTTTT. Translation gives CASSFLTYATNEKLFF.

This rearrangement joins TRBV9 to TRBJ2-3; unclear D gene. The germline V gene has CDR1 SGDLS and CDR2 YYNGEE. V lost 0 bases and J lost 1, with 12 bases in between. CDR3 length: 16 residues. The CDR3 sequence: CASSVGAIRGTDTQYF. CDR3 bases: TGTGCCAGCAGCGTAGGGGCGATTCGAGGCACAGATACGCAGTATTTT.

The gene calls are TRBV7-9 and TRBJ2-1; TRBD2 agrees at 10 bases. Germline CDR1 is SEHNR and CDR2 is FQNEAQ (reference sequence). The CDR3 sequence is 16 residues long. V dropped 5 bases and J dropped 5; count of bases not matched to a gene: 9. The CDR3 DNA sequence: TGTGCCAGCAGCCCAAGGGCGGGACTAGCGAACAATGAGCAGTTCTTC. Translated, it gives CASSPRAGLANNEQFF.

The chain joins TRBV2 to TRBJ2-5, with D possibly matching TRBD1 (6 bases). V lost 4 bases to trimming and J lost 6 bases, with 6 bases between them. Looked up from germline, CDR1 is SNHLY and CDR2 is FYNNEI. The CDR3 is 11 amino acids. The CDR3 sequence: CASSGDKTQYF. The CDR3 DNA reads TGTGCCAGCAGTGGGGACAAGACCCAGTACTTC.

CDR3 region: CASSLGLAGGYNEQFF. The CDR3 region has the DNA TGCGCCAGCAGCTTGGGACTAGCGGGAGGGTACAATGAGCAGTTCTTC. V is TRBV5-1 and J is TRBJ2-1, with 14 bases identical to TRBD2. The CDR3 totals 16 residues. The V gene end was trimmed by 0 bases and the J gene end by 4 bases; junction bases not matched to a gene: 0. Germline V gene sequence: CDR1 SGHRS, CDR2 YFSETQ.

The chain links TRBV27 to TRBJ2-7, with 9 bases fitting TRBD2. CDR1 MNHEY and CDR2 SMNVEV come from the germline V gene (reference sequence). J was trimmed by 2 bases and V by 5 bases; bases with no gene match: 7. The length of the CDR3 is 15 residues. Here the CDR3 DNA reads TGTGCCAGCAGTCCCACTAGCGGGCAAACCTACGAGCAGTACTTC. It translates to CASSPTSGQTYEQYF.

The chain links TRBV7-2 to TRBJ2-5; the D is unclear. V lost 2 bases, J lost 2 bases, and 15 bases lay in between. The CDR3 length is 16 residues. Germline assignment: CDR1 SGHTA and CDR2 FQGNSA. CDR3 in amino acids: CASSLLGVSAQETQYF. In nucleotides, the CDR3 is TGTGCCAGCAGCTTACTGGGTGTAAGCGCTCAAGAGACCCAGTACTTC.

V and J are TRBV4-3 and TRBJ1-5; 8 positions match TRBD1. After removal of 6 bases from V and 3 bases from J, the junction contained 13 bases not matched to a gene. This CDR3 is 17 amino acids long. Germline V gene lookup returns CDR1 LGHNA and CDR2 YSLEER. For the CDR3, the DNA is TGCGCCAGCAGACCAACCGTTACAGGGGGTACCAATCAGCCCCAGCATTTT. This translates into CASRPTVTGGTNQPQHF.

The V call is TRBV4-1, the J call TRBJ2-7; a possible D gene is TRBD1 (5 bases). V lost 4 bases and J lost 3, with 13 bases in between. Germline V gene data show CDR1 as MGHRA and CDR2 as YSYEKL. CDR3 length equals 14 residues. In DNA form, the CDR3 reads TGCGCCAGCAGCCCCGACAGAACCATCTACGAGCAGTACTTC. Its translation is CASSPDRTIYEQYF.

The genes are TRBV15 and TRBJ2-4; the match to TRBD2 covers 8 bases. Germline V gene data show CDR1 as LNHNV and CDR2 as YYDKDF (reference sequence). The CDR3 sequence is 15 residues long. V was clipped by 0 bases and J by 8 bases; unmatched bases: 6. The CDR3 spells CATSRERGAVDIQYF. The CDR3 DNA is TGTGCCACCAGCAGAGAGCGGGGGGCCGTGGACATTCAGTACTTC.

V usage is TRBV9 and J usage is TRBJ2-7; 7 bases align to TRBD2. The germline V gene encodes CDR1 SGDLS and CDR2 YYNGEE. Losses at the gene ends were 3 bases for V and 9 bases for J; bases not matched to a gene: 9. This CDR3 region has 13 residues. DNA of the CDR3: TGTGCCAGCAGCGCATCGGGAGGTAAAGGGCAGTACTTC. This encodes CASSASGGKGQYF.

This chain joins TRBV4-1 and TRBJ2-1, with D perhaps TRBD2 (5 bases). The germline CDR1 and CDR2 sequences are MGHRA and YSYEKL. The ends were cut back, 4 bases at V and 7 bases at J, with 23 bases in the middle. The CDR3 covers 17 residues. This chain's CDR3 is CASSPRREPSQGNEQFF. In DNA form, the CDR3 reads TGCGCCAGCAGCCCACGAAGGGAGCCTTCTCAAGGAAATGAGCAGTTCTTC.

This clone has just one count. The chain is built from TRBV2 and TRBJ2-3; 8 positions match TRBD2. With V trimmed by 3 bases and J by 6 bases, 5 bases remained unmatched. Germline lookup yields CDR1 SNHLY and CDR2 FYNNEI. The CDR3 has 14 residues. The CDR3 loop reads CASSDPAGEDTQYF. CDR3 DNA: TGTGCCAGCAGTGATCCAGCGGGAGAGGATACGCAGTATTTT.

This clone was observed a single time. This chain links TRBV7-3 with TRBJ1-5, with D perhaps TRBD1 (5 bases). Trimming left V 5 bases short and J 9 bases short, with 14 bases between. Germline V gene sequence: CDR1 SGHTA, CDR2 FQGTGA. The CDR3 extends over 13 amino acids. In DNA, the CDR3 is TGTGCCAGCAGCGAAAGGCCGGGGGGGCCCCAGCATTTT. It yields the protein CASSERPGGPQHF.